The clone carrying this TCR beta chain was seen many times. Its antigen is not identified. Unique molecular identifiers were added to individual cDNA molecules. TCRdb recomputed calls from the 5' RACE reads with MiXCR, one row per CDR3 protein. This sample has over 45,000 distinct CDR3 sequences; about 10% occur once, and the top ten carry 6.5%. The data are from a study of early T cells in non-severe SARS-CoV-2 infection. Overall study results and limits: A preference for anti-spike CD8 responses marked VDJdb matching, which missed private and CD4 specificities.

The TCR sequence derives from an adult who was a healthcare worker with PCR-confirmed SARS-CoV-2 infection or an uninfected control (not recorded which). Material: whole blood.

CDR3 in amino acids: CASSDSGGGETQYF. The CDR3 region has the DNA TGTGCCAGCAGCGATAGCGGAGGGGGCGAGACCCAGTACTTC. The chain has TRBV3-1 and TRBJ2-5, with D possibly being TRBD1 (7 bases). V was shortened by 5 bases and J by 5 bases, with 15 bases between the two germline ends. This CDR3 has 14 residues. Germline CDR1 is LGHDT and CDR2 is YNNKEL (reference sequence).